The rows below give T cell receptor beta chains drawn from one sample of a study of CD8+ T cells in alopecia areata. The repertoire was sequenced with immunoSEQ multiplex PCR; TCRdb's copy has only in-frame clones and lacks some. This sample has 110,000 or so clones; less than 60% occur once, and the top ten carry under 3.5%. The specimen comprised CD4+ T cells sorted from blood, sampled at week 24, from a patient treated with tofacitinib. All receptors come from a human donor with alopecia areata. Each CDR3 is given with its conserved first and last residue. Fields, in order: V gene, J gene, clone size, CDR3 protein. The size entry is marked missing in some rows and otherwise reads once, few, many or a size class.

TRBV7-2	TRBJ1-2	-	CASSSLYGYTF
TRBV29-1	TRBJ2-6	-	CSAGWANVLTF
TRBV2	TRBJ2-7	-	CASRNRDYNYEQYF
TRBV5-6	TRBJ1-1	few	CASRPSRDTEAFF
TRBV7-2	TRBJ1-3	-	CASSHQGDSGNTIYF
TRBV29-1	TRBJ1-5	-	CSVAELPNQPQHF
TRBV19	TRBJ1-5	-	CASAYDSTGNQPQHF
TRBV29-1	TRBJ2-6	-	CSVDLSGANVLTF
TRBV19	TRBJ1-2	once	CASMAGGRMAGYTF
TRBV6-5	TRBJ1-6	-	CASRTDRGVYSPLHF
TRBV28	TRBJ2-5	few	CATRRGGQGGEETQYF
TRBV29-1	TRBJ1-2	few	CSATRDGGDYGYTF
TRBV30	TRBJ1-6	-	CAWRVTSYNSPLHF
TRBV7-9	TRBJ1-1	-	CASRIGGPNTEAFF
TRBV29-1	TRBJ2-3	-	CSARGTSGGSTDTQYF
TRBV10-3	TRBJ1-5	-	CAISADSDQPQHF
TRBV5-8	TRBJ2-5	once	CASSPQGDLETQYF
TRBV30	TRBJ2-4	-	CAWSGTRKAKNIQYF
TRBV18	TRBJ2-7	-	CASSPDGAYEQYF
TRBV15	TRBJ2-2	-	CATSRAGELFF
TRBV18	TRBJ2-7	-	CASSPSGLSGSYEQYF
TRBV6-6	TRBJ1-5	-	CASISGVNQPQHF